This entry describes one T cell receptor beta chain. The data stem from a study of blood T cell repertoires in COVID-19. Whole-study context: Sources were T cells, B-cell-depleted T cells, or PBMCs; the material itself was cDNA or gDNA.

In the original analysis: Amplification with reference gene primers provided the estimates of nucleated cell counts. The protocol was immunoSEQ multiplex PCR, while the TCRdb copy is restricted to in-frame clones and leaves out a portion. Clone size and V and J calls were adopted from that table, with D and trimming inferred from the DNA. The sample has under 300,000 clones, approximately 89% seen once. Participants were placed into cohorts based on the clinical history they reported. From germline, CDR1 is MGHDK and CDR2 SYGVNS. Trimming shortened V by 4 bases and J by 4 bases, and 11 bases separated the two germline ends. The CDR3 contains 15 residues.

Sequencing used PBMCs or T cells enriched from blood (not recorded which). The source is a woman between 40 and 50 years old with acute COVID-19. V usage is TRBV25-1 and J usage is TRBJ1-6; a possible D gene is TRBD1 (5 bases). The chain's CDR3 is CASSAGLNYNSPLHF. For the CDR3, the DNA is TGTGCCAGCAGTGCGGGACTGAATTATAATTCACCCCTCCACTTT.